This is a list of T cell receptor beta chains from one sample in a study of T cells after yellow fever vaccination. MiXCR, applied by TCRdb to the 5' RACE reads, yields one record per CDR3 protein. Of 150,000 to 200,000 distinct CDR3 sequences listed, roughly 6.4% are singletons. Sequenced here: CD4+ T cells sorted from PBMCs, sampled on the day of the first yellow fever vaccination. The receptors come from a man younger than 30 who received the YFV17D yellow fever vaccine. Each CDR3 is given with its conserved first and last residue. Fields, in order: clone size, J gene, D gene, V gene, CDR3 protein, CDR3 DNA. A D gene is named only where the DNA matches it firmly. The size of a clone is reported for some rows only, either as once, few or many, or as a class for expanded clones.

>medium-sized|TRBJ2-3|TRBD2|TRBV12-3/TRBV12-4
CASSFGGAGDTQYF
TGTGCCAGCAGTTTCGGGGGGGCCGGAGATACGCAGTATTTT
>few|TRBJ2-5|-|TRBV18
CASSPAGNQETQYF
TGTGCCAGCTCACCAGCGGGGAACCAAGAGACCCAGTACTTC
>many|TRBJ2-1|-|TRBV11-3
CASSPGGSGGNEQFF
TGTGCCAGCAGCCCAGGGGGTTCGGGGGGGAATGAGCAGTTCTTC
>many|TRBJ2-3|TRBD2|TRBV5-1
CASSSGLAGGYEDTQYF
TGCGCCAGCAGCTCCGGACTAGCGGGGGGGTATGAGGATACGCAGTATTTT
>many|TRBJ2-3|-|TRBV7-3
CASSLIAGDTQYF
TGTGCCAGCAGCTTAATTGCGGGAGATACGCAGTATTTT
>few|TRBJ2-1|-|TRBV29-1
CSYSQGFSSYNEQFF
TGCAGCTATTCACAGGGATTTAGCTCCTACAATGAGCAGTTCTTC
>many|TRBJ1-1|-|TRBV6-5
CASSYSELGGVGFF
TGTGCCAGCAGTTACTCGGAGTTGGGGGGCGTCGGTTTCTTT
>many|TRBJ1-5|-|TRBV28
CASNQGSGNQPQHF
TGTGCCAGCAACCAGGGGTCGGGCAATCAGCCCCAGCATTTT
>-|TRBJ1-4|-|TRBV7-9
CASSFTRGFEKLFF
TGTGCCAGCAGCTTTACCAGGGGTTTCGAAAAACTGTTTTTT
>few|TRBJ1-1|-|TRBV5-1
CASSFEGGANTEAFF
TGCGCCAGCAGCTTCGAGGGTGGAGCAAACACTGAAGCTTTCTTT
>many|TRBJ2-5|-|TRBV5-1
CASSRIKTQYF
TGCGCCAGCAGTAGGATTAAGACCCAGTACTTC
>-|TRBJ2-1|TRBD2|TRBV4-3
CASSQGPQAGGTNEQFF
TGCGCCAGCAGCCAAGGCCCCCAAGCGGGGGGCACCAATGAGCAGTTCTTC
>few|TRBJ2-5|-|TRBV7-2
CASSLVPGNSATQYF
TGTGCCAGCAGCTTAGTACCGGGAAACTCCGCGACCCAGTACTTC
>many|TRBJ2-2|-|TRBV12-3/TRBV12-4
CASTNLFLAGELFF
TGTGCCAGCACCAACCTGTTCCTGGCCGGGGAGCTGTTTTTT
>many|TRBJ2-1|-|TRBV7-3
CASSLSSNSNEQFF
TGTGCCAGCAGCCTTTCTTCCAATTCGAATGAGCAGTTCTTC
>few|TRBJ1-2|-|TRBV28
CASSFNSRAGYTF
TGTGCCAGCAGTTTTAATTCTCGGGCTGGCTACACCTTC
>-|TRBJ1-5|-|TRBV20-1
CSASLSGNQPQHF
TGCAGTGCTAGTCTGTCAGGGAATCAGCCCCAGCATTTT
>many|TRBJ1-3|-|TRBV2
CASRSSGNTIYF
TGTGCCAGCAGAAGCTCTGGAAACACCATATATTTT
>-|TRBJ2-7|TRBD1|TRBV25-1
CASSGFRGLSNEQYF
TGTGCCAGCAGTGGATTCAGGGGGCTCTCCAACGAGCAGTACTTC
>-|TRBJ2-2|-|TRBV4-1
CASSPSELTGELFF
TGCGCCAGCAGCCCGTCCGAACTAACCGGGGAGCTGTTTTTT
>-|TRBJ1-1|-|TRBV7-2
CASSLYINAAFF
TGTGCCAGCAGCTTATACATCAACGCGGCTTTCTTT
>many|TRBJ2-2|-|TRBV9
CASSVGDFRLSGELFF
TGTGCCAGCAGCGTAGGGGACTTCCGCCTGTCCGGGGAGCTGTTTTTT
>few|TRBJ1-1|-|TRBV4-3
CASPDRRPEAFF
TGCGCCAGCCCCGACAGGCGGCCTGAAGCTTTCTTT
>many|TRBJ2-7|-|TRBV6-1
CASRDLTGSGEQYF
TGTGCCAGCAGGGATTTAACAGGGTCCGGCGAGCAGTACTTC
>few|TRBJ2-7|-|TRBV20-1
CSASSGTGISYEQYF
TGCAGTGCTAGTTCCGGGACGGGGATCTCCTACGAGCAGTACTTC
>-|TRBJ1-6|TRBD1|TRBV7-2
CASSKGQGGSPLHF
TGTGCCAGCAGCAAGGGACAGGGTGGTTCACCCCTCCACTTT
>few|TRBJ2-1|-|TRBV21-1
CASSKTFRDRSINEQFF
TGTGCCAGCAGCAAAACGTTCCGGGACCGAAGCATTAATGAGCAGTTCTTC
>few|TRBJ2-2|TRBD1|TRBV18
CASSPDATGFNTGELFF
TGTGCCAGCTCACCCGACGCGACAGGGTTTAACACCGGGGAGCTGTTTTTT
>many|TRBJ2-4|-|TRBV12-3/TRBV12-4
CASSLDRSMVQYF
TGTGCCAGCAGCCTTGACAGGTCTATGGTACAGTACTTC
>few|TRBJ2-3|TRBD2|TRBV11-2
CASRTGTISIDTQYF
TGTGCCAGCAGGACCGGGACTATTAGTATAGATACGCAGTATTTT
>-|TRBJ1-2|-|TRBV7-9
CASSVGGESGGYTF
TGTGCCAGCAGTGTGGGGGGCGAGTCTGGTGGCTACACCTTC
>few|TRBJ2-1|-|TRBV7-9
CAGSSRGVNEQFF
TGTGCCGGCAGCTCCAGGGGGGTTAATGAGCAGTTCTTC
>few|TRBJ1-1|-|TRBV6-6
CASSYGEGLAFF
TGTGCCAGCAGTTACGGCGAGGGTCTGGCTTTCTTT
>many|TRBJ2-7|-|TRBV7-2
CASSLDRAFSYEQYF
TGTGCCAGCAGCTTAGACAGGGCCTTCTCCTACGAGCAGTACTTC
>many|TRBJ2-3|TRBD2|TRBV20-1
CSAPGLVGDTQYF
TGCAGTGCCCCCGGACTAGTTGGAGATACGCAGTATTTT
>few|TRBJ2-3|-|TRBV20-1
CSALWRYTDTQYF
TGCAGTGCTCTGTGGCGATACACAGATACGCAGTATTTT
>few|TRBJ2-2|TRBD1|TRBV5-1
CASIGQEPNTGELFF
TGCGCCAGCATTGGACAGGAGCCTAACACCGGGGAGCTGTTTTTT
>many|TRBJ2-1|TRBD2|TRBV7-3
CASSSQGVAGSSYNEQFF
TGTGCCAGCAGCTCTCAAGGGGTAGCGGGGAGCTCCTACAATGAGCAGTTCTTC
>few|TRBJ2-7|-|TRBV5-1
CASSAPGGDGNEQYF
TGCGCCAGCAGCGCTCCAGGGGGGGACGGTAACGAGCAGTACTTC
>-|TRBJ2-1|-|TRBV7-3
CASSFSTDEQFF
TGTGCCAGCAGCTTTAGTACGGATGAGCAGTTCTTC
>-|TRBJ2-3|-|TRBV9
CASSVSRGGGDTQYF
TGTGCCAGCAGCGTAAGCCGCGGGGGCGGAGATACGCAGTATTTT
>many|TRBJ2-4|-|TRBV2
CASSERQLAKNIQYF
TGTGCCAGCAGTGAGAGACAGCTAGCCAAAAACATTCAGTACTTC
>-|TRBJ2-3|-|TRBV11-3
CASSLAASSDTQYF
TGTGCCAGCAGCTTAGCAGCTAGTTCAGATACGCAGTATTTT
>many|TRBJ2-3|TRBD1|TRBV4-3
CASSQEVEGGPDTQYF
TGCGCCAGCAGCCAAGAGGTGGAAGGGGGCCCAGATACGCAGTATTTT
>few|TRBJ2-5|TRBD1|TRBV5-6
CASAWQGAETQYF
TGTGCCAGCGCTTGGCAGGGGGCAGAGACCCAGTACTTC
>few|TRBJ2-1|-|TRBV20-1
CSARRNNEQFF
TGCAGTGCTAGACGGAACAATGAGCAGTTCTTC